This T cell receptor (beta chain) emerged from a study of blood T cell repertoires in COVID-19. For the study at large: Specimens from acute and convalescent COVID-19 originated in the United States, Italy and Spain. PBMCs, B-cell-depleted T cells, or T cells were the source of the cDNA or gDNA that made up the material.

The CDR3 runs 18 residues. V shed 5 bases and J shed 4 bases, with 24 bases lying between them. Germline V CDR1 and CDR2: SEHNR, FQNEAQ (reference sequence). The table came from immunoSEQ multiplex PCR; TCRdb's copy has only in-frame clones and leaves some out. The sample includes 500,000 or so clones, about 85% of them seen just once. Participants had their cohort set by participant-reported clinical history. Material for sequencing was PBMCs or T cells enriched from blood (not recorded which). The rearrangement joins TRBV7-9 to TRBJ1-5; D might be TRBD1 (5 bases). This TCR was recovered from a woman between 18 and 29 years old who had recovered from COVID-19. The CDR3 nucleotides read TGTGCCAGCAGCCATACCCTAGGGGAGGGATCTGGGAATCAGCCCCAGCATTTT. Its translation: CASSHTLGEGSGNQPQHF.